Listed below are T cell receptor beta chains from one sample, sequenced in a study of T cell responses to AZD1222 COVID-19 vaccine. Assay: immunoSEQ multiplex PCR; the TCRdb copy retains only in-frame clones and omits some. The data show 120,000 to 150,000 clones, over 80% seen once. This sample comprised peripheral blood, obtained on day 0 of MenACWY control vaccination. These receptors originate from an adult in good health. Each CDR3 is given with its conserved first and last residue. The order of the fields is D gene, V gene, CDR3 protein. A D gene is named only where the DNA matches it firmly.

.	TRBV3-1/TRBV3-2	CASSQAGSEGGYTF
TRBD1	TRBV9	CASSVRQGAHEQFF
.	TRBV3-1/TRBV3-2	CASSQISSTEAFF
.	TRBV18	CASSPTALTEKLFF
.	TRBV6-6	CASRDRKHGYTF
.	TRBV5-1	CASSVIQGSNTEAFF
.	TRBV4-2	CASSQEPQRMNTEAFF
TRBD1	TRBV6-5	CASRDRARGYTF
.	TRBV28	CASTYRVRNTEAFF
.	TRBV10-2	CASSNGGASNQPQHF
.	TRBV7-9	CGSGGNLNSPLHF
TRBD1	TRBV4-1	CASSQDQGAGGGYGYTF
.	TRBV7-6	CASSSPRLTETQETQYF
.	TRBV7-8	CASSILADTEAFF
TRBD1	TRBV6-5	CATLSGQANTGELFF
TRBD2	TRBV5-1	CATTPRGLAGGGNEQFF
.	TRBV7-9	CASSSQAYNSPLHF
TRBD1	TRBV6-2/TRBV6-3	CASSSQGAGSNQPQHF
TRBD2	TRBV5-6	CASSLGLGLAGYNEQFF
.	TRBV11-2	CASSLGLVFGDQPQHF
.	TRBV11-1	CASSLARKTAEEQYF
.	TRBV5-1	CASSRPAGRTGELFF
.	TRBV6-5	CASSYSGAGGTEAFF
TRBD1	TRBV10-1	CASRAQGSSYNEQFF